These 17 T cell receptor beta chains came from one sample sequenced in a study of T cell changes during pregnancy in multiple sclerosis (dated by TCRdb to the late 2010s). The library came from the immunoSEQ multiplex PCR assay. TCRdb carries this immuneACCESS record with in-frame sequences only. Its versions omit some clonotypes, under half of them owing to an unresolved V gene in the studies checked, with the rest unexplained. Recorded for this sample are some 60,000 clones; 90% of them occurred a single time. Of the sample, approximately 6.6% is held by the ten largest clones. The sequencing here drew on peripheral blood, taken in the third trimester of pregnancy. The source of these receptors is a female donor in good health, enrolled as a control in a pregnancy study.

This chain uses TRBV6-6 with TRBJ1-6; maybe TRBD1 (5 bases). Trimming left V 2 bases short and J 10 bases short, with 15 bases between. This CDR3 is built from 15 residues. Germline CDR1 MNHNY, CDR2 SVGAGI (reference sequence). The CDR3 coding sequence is TGTGCCAGCAGTTACCCAGGACAAGTCGTATCACCCCTCCACTTT. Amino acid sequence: CASSYPGQVVSPLHF.

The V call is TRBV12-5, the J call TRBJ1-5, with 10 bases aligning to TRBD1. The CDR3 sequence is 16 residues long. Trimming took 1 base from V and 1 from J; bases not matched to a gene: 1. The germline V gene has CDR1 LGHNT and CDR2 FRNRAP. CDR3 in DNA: TGTGCTAGTGGTTTGGGGACAGGGGGGAGCAATCAGCCCCAGCATTTT. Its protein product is CASGLGTGGSNQPQHF.

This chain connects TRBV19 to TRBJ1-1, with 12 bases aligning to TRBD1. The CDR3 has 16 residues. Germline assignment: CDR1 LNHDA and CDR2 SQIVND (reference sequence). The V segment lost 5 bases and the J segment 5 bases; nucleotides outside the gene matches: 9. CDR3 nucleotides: TGTGCCAGTAGTGCGTCCGGGACAGGGGGCCGAACTGAAGCTTTCTTT. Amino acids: CASSASGTGGRTEAFF.

The CDR3 reads CSVEIQGWVKFF. The CDR3 nucleotides are TGCAGCGTTGAGATACAGGGGTGGGTGAAGTTCTTC. The chain combines TRBV29-1 with TRBJ2-1, with 7 bases lining up with TRBD1. There are 12 residues in the CDR3. Germline CDR1 and CDR2: SQVTM and ANQGSEA. The trim removed 3 bases at V and 14 bases at J, leaving 10 bases unmatched.

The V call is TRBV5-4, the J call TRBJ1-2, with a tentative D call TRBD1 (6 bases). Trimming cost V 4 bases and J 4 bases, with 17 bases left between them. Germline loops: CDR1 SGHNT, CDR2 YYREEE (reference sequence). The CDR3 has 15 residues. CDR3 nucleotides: TGTGCCAGCAGCGAAAAGACAGGCGAATCCTATGGCTACACCTTC. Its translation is CASSEKTGESYGYTF.

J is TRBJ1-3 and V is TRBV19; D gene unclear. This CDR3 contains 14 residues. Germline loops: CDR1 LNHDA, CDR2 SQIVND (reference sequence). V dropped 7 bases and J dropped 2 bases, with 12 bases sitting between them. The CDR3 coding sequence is TGTGCCAGTATCCGGGGAGTTACTGGAAACACCATATATTTT. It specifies CASIRGVTGNTIYF.

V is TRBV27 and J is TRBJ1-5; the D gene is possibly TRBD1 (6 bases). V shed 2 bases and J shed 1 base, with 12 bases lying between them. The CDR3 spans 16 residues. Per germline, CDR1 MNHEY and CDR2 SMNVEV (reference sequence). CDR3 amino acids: CASSLTGQGSNQPQHF. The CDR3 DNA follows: TGTGCCAGCAGTTTAACAGGGCAGGGGAGCAATCAGCCCCAGCATTTT.

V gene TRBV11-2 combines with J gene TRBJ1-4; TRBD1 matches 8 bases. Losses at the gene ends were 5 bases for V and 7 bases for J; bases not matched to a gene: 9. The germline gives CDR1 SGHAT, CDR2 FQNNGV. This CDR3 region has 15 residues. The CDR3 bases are TGTGCCAGCAGCCACGGGACAGGCGGTGGTGAAAAACTGTTTTTT. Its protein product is CASSHGTGGGEKLFF.

The CDR3 coding sequence is TGTGCCAGCAGCCAGGGAGGGCAAGAGACCCAGTACTTC. Encoded protein: CASSQGGQETQYF. The chain carries TRBV7-2 and TRBJ2-5; 7 positions agree with TRBD2. CDR1 is SGHTA, CDR2 FQGNSA, per germline. The CDR3 sequence is 13 residues long. V dropped 5 bases and J dropped 2; count of bases not matched to a gene: 2.

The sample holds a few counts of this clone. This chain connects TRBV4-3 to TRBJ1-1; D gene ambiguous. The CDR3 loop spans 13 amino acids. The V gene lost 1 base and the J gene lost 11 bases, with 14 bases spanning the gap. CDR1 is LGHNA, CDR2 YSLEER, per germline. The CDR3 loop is CASSQGESSEAFF. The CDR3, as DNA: TGCGCCAGCAGCCAAGGAGAATCCTCCGAGGCTTTCTTT.

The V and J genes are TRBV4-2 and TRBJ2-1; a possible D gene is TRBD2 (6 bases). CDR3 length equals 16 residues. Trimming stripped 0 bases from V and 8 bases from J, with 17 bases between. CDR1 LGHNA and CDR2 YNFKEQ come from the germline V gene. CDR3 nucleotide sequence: TGTGCCAGCAGCCAAGATCCCGGGAGATTCAGCTATGAGCAGTTCTTC. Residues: CASSQDPGRFSYEQFF.

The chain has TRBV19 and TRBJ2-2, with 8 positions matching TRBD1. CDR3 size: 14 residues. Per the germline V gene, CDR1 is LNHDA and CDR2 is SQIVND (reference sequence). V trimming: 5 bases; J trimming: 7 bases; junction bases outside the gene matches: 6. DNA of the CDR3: TGTGCCAGTAGTTTCCAGACAGGGGTCGGGGAGCTGTTTTTT. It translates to CASSFQTGVGELFF.

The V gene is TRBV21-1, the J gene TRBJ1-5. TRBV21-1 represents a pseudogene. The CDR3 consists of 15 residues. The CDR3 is CASSTQAGGNQPQHF. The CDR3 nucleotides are TGTGCCAGCAGCACCCAGGCCGGGGGCAATCAGCCCCAGCATTTT.

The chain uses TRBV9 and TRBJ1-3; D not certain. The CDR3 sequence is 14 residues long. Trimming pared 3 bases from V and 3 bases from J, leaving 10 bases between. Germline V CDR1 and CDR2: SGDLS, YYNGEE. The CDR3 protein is CASSEGDGGNTIYF. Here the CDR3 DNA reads TGTGCCAGCAGCGAGGGAGATGGTGGAAACACCATATATTTT.

The CDR3 sequence is CASSMVGAGTDTQYF. As DNA, the CDR3 is TGTGCCAGTAGTATGGTGGGGGCGGGCACAGATACGCAGTATTTT. The V call is TRBV19, the J call TRBJ2-3; perhaps TRBD1 as D (6 bases). Germline CDR1 LNHDA, CDR2 SQIVND (reference sequence). The CDR3 extends over 15 amino acids. The V end was cut by 3 bases, the J end by 1 base, with 11 bases between.

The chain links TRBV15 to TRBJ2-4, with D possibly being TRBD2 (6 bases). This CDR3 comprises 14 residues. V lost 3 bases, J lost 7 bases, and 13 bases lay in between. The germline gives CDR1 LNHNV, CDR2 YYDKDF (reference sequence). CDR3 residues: CATSRGGEGNIQYF. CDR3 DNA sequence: TGTGCCACCAGCAGGGGGGGAGAAGGCAACATTCAGTACTTC.

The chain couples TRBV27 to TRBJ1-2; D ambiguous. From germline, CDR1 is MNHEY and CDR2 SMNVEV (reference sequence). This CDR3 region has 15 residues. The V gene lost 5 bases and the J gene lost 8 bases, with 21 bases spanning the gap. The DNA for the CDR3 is TGTGCCAGCAGTAGGAGAGCTACCGCCACGGGGGGCTACACCTTC. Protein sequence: CASSRRATATGGYTF.